These 30 T cell receptor beta chains share one sample of origin, sequenced in a study of T cells in Graves' hyperthyroidism and ophthalmopathy. Amplified regions were TCR beta CDR3 sequences from RNA transcripts. In the first-round RT-PCR of the TCR CDR3, the HTBI primer set was used. One entry per CDR3 protein results from TCRdb running MiXCR on the multiplex PCR reads. The table has around 110,000 distinct CDR3 sequences, about 15% seen once. Sequenced sample: blood. Source of these receptors: a woman in her forties or fifties with Graves' hyperthyroidism.

In its sample, this clonotype was seen a few times. CDR3 sequence: CASSAAGVVIEQYF. Written as DNA, the CDR3 is TGTGCCAGTAGTGCCGCAGGGGTCGTTATCGAGCAGTACTTC. V gene TRBV19 combines with J gene TRBJ2-7, with a possible D match to TRBD1 (6 bases). Germline V gene data show CDR1 as LNHDA and CDR2 as SQIVND (reference sequence). Trimming took off 5 bases at V and 6 bases at J, with 17 bases between the two ends. The CDR3 is 14 residues long.

The rearrangement joins TRBV2 to TRBJ1-2, with 7 positions matching TRBD1. The germline CDR1 and CDR2 sequences are SNHLY and FYNNEI. The CDR3 runs to 15 residues. V shed 6 bases, J shed 2 bases, and the junction held 9 bases outside the gene matches. The CDR3 nucleotides read TGTGCCAGCAGCTATCAAGACAGGGTGAACTATGGCTACACCTTC. Translating it yields CASSYQDRVNYGYTF.

In its sample, this clonotype was seen many times. The V and J genes are TRBV27 and TRBJ2-2, with TRBD2 matching 9 bases. This CDR3 region has 13 residues. Losses at the gene ends were 11 bases for V and 1 base for J; bases not matched to a gene: 2. Germline V lookup: CDR1 MNHEY, CDR2 SMNVEV (reference sequence). In nucleotides, the CDR3 is TGTGCCGTAGCGGGAGAGAACACCGGGGAGCTGTTTTTT. Protein sequence: CAVAGENTGELFF.

This clonotype has a count of ten or more. This chain joins TRBV2 and TRBJ2-3; the match to TRBD2 covers 10 bases. CDR1 SNHLY and CDR2 FYNNEI come from the germline V gene. Trimming cost V 7 bases and J 2 bases; bases outside gene matches: 9. The CDR3 length is 16 residues. The chain's CDR3 is CASKIRLAGSTDTQYF. In DNA form, the CDR3 reads TGTGCCAGCAAGATACGACTAGCGGGTTCCACAGATACGCAGTATTTT. The whole variable domain, remainder taken from reference TRBV2 and TRBJ2-3, is EPEVTQTPSHQVTQMGQEVILRCVPISNHLYFYWYRQILGQKVEFLVSFYNNEISEKSEIFDDQFSVERPDGSNFTLKIRSTKLEDSAMYFCASKIRLAGSTDTQYFGPGTRLTVL.

This clonotype was counted ten times or more. V and J are TRBV7-9 and TRBJ1-6; D gene unclear. Trimming shortened V by 4 bases and J by 5 bases, and 12 bases separated the two germline ends. This CDR3 is built from 15 residues. Germline V gene data show CDR1 as SEHNR and CDR2 as FQNEAQ (reference sequence). CDR3 DNA: TGTGCCAGCAGCTCCCAGACACCTCATAATTCACCCCTCCACTTT. Translating gives CASSSQTPHNSPLHF.

The sample holds many counts of this clonotype. J is TRBJ2-7 and V is TRBV27; D is tentatively TRBD1 or TRBD2 (5 bases each). V lost 6 bases to trimming and J lost 6 bases, with 15 bases between them. The CDR3 sequence is 13 residues long. Germline V gives CDR1 MNHEY, CDR2 SMNVEV (reference sequence). CDR3 sequence (DNA): TGTGCCAGCAGCCCGGGACCGGGTTTCGAGCAGTACTTC. It translates to CASSPGPGFEQYF.

J is TRBJ2-1 and V is TRBV7-3, with 9 bases that match TRBD1. CDR1 is SGHTA, CDR2 FQGTGA, per germline. The CDR3 is 14 residues long. The junction had 7 bases not matched to a gene; V was cut back by 4 bases and J by 9 bases. The CDR3 DNA sequence: TGTGCCAGCAGCTCGACAGGGGGGATTGGTGAGCAGTTCTTC. Translated, it gives CASSSTGGIGEQFF.

This clonotype was detected ten times or more. V is TRBV27 and J is TRBJ2-1; possible D gene TRBD1, 6 bases. The CDR3 length is 15 residues. In germline, CDR1 is MNHEY, CDR2 SMNVEV (reference sequence). The ends were cut back, 6 bases at V and 2 bases at J, with 14 bases in the middle. The CDR3 coding sequence is TGTGCCAGCAGCCGGTCCCGGGACACCTACAATGAGCAGTTCTTC. The encoded protein is CASSRSRDTYNEQFF.

This clonotype was seen many times. The gene calls are TRBV6-1 and TRBJ1-6; a weak D match, TRBD1 (6 bases). The ends were cut back, 3 bases at V and 5 bases at J, with 14 bases in the middle. CDR3 length: 16 residues. Germline CDR1 is MNHNS and CDR2 is SASEGT. The CDR3 DNA reads TGTGCCAGCAGTGATATCCTCCAGGGGAATAATTCACCCCTCCACTTT. Translation gives CASSDILQGNNSPLHF.

This clonotype was seen many times. The rearrangement links TRBV30 to TRBJ1-1, with D perhaps TRBD1 (5 bases). V was pared by 7 bases and J by 0 bases, with 9 bases between. In germline, CDR1 is GTSNPN, CDR2 SVGIG (reference sequence). The CDR3 contains 12 residues. The CDR3 DNA is TGTGCCTTTGGGGGGATGAACACTGAAGCTTTCTTT. This codes for CAFGGMNTEAFF.

This clonotype was counted ten times or more. J is TRBJ2-1 and V is TRBV12-3 or TRBV12-4; weak D call: TRBD2 (6 bases). CDR3 length: 13 residues. The V and J ends lost 6 bases and 6 bases respectively, with 12 bases between them. The CDR3 reads CASRTGLINEQFF. Written as DNA, the CDR3 is TGTGCCAGCAGGACGGGACTTATCAATGAGCAGTTCTTC.

This clonotype has at least ten counts. The J gene is TRBJ2-7, the V gene TRBV11-2; 8 positions agree with TRBD2. The germline gives CDR1 SGHAT, CDR2 FQNNGV. The CDR3 runs 15 residues. V lost 1 base, J lost 1 base, and 3 bases stayed unmatched. CDR3 loop: CASSLAGGWSYEQYF. The DNA for the CDR3 is TGTGCCAGCAGCTTAGCGGGAGGGTGGTCCTACGAGCAGTACTTC.

This clonotype was observed at least ten times. The V call is TRBV7-2, the J call TRBJ2-3; no definite D call. This CDR3 is built from 12 residues. CDR1 is SGHTA, CDR2 FQGNSA, per germline. V lost 5 bases to trimming and J lost 3 bases, with 6 bases between them. The CDR3, as DNA: TGTGCCAGCAGCCCGAGAACAGATACGCAGTATTTT. Translation: CASSPRTDTQYF.

The J gene is TRBJ2-1, the V gene TRBV27; 11 nucleotides line up with TRBD2. The CDR3 contains 15 residues. Germline V gene data show CDR1 as MNHEY and CDR2 as SMNVEV (reference sequence). V gave up 4 bases and J gave up 6 bases; unmatched junction bases: 5. CDR3 loop: CASSSPSGGTNEQFF. The CDR3 coding sequence is TGTGCCAGCAGTTCTCCTAGCGGGGGGACCAATGAGCAGTTCTTC.

The chain couples TRBV28 to TRBJ2-1; 10 bases align to TRBD2. After removal of 7 bases from V and 7 bases from J, the junction contained 10 bases not matched to a gene. CDR3 length: 15 amino acids. In germline, CDR1 is MDHEN, CDR2 SYDVKM. CDR3 sequence (DNA): TGTGCCAGCATTGCCTCTAGCGGGAGACGGAATGAGCAGTTCTTC. It encodes CASIASSGRRNEQFF.

This clonotype was picked up many times. The chain carries TRBV19 and TRBJ2-3; 7 bases are shared with TRBD1. CDR1 is LNHDA, CDR2 SQIVND, per germline (reference sequence). V gave up 4 bases and J gave up 2 bases; unmatched junction bases: 3. There are 14 residues in the CDR3. The CDR3 DNA follows: TGTGCCAGTAGTACGGGGACAGACACAGATACGCAGTATTTT. This gives the protein CASSTGTDTDTQYF. The full variable domain, rest sourced from reference TRBV19 and TRBJ2-3, is DGGITQSPKYLFRKEGQNVTLSCEQNLNHDAMYWYRQDPGQGLRLIYYSQIVNDFQKGDIAEGYSVSREKKESFPLTVTSAQKNPTAFYLCASSTGTDTDTQYFGPGTRLTVL.

This clonotype was observed at least ten times. This chain connects TRBV7-9 to TRBJ2-1; no firm D call. There are 13 residues in the CDR3. The germline V gene has CDR1 SEHNR and CDR2 FQNEAQ (reference sequence). Trimming cost V 7 bases and J 12 bases, with 19 bases left between them. Here the CDR3 reads CASNPPPRQTQFF. CDR3 nucleotide sequence: TGTGCCAGCAACCCTCCACCGAGGCAGACGCAGTTCTTC. Using reference TRBV7-9 and TRBJ2-1 for the parts outside the CDR3, the full variable domain is DTGVSQNPRHKITKRGQNVTFRCDPISEHNRLYWYRQTLGQGPEFLTYFQNEAQLEKSRLLSDRFSAERPKGSFSTLEIQRTEQGDSAMYLCASNPPPRQTQFFGPGTRLTVL.

There are many counts of this clonotype. This sequence joins TRBV7-9 and TRBJ2-1; the match to TRBD2 covers 8 bases. Germline CDR1 SEHNR, CDR2 FQNEAQ (reference sequence). Germline trimming cut 3 bases from V and 6 bases from J; bases unmatched to any gene: 4. The CDR3 is made up of 14 amino acids. This CDR3 is CASSLREESNEQFF. The DNA for the CDR3 is TGTGCCAGCAGCTTGCGGGAGGAGAGCAATGAGCAGTTCTTC.

This clonotype was found many times. J is TRBJ1-1 and V is TRBV10-3; 7 bases map to TRBD1. V lost 6 bases to trimming and J lost 0 bases; unmatched junction nucleotides: 4. CDR1 and CDR2 from the germline V gene are ENHRY and SYGVKD. The CDR3 loop spans 14 amino acids. The CDR3 region has the DNA TGTGCCATCAGCCGACAGGGATTGAACACTGAAGCTTTCTTT. It is translated as CAISRQGLNTEAFF.

This clonotype was counted many times. The chain combines TRBV2 with TRBJ2-2; D call uncertain. Per germline, CDR1 SNHLY and CDR2 FYNNEI. Trimming pared 7 bases from V and 0 bases from J, leaving 9 bases between. The length of the CDR3 is 14 residues. CDR3 DNA: TGTGCCAGCAAAGATCGGGCGAACACCGGGGAGCTGTTTTTT. Encoded protein: CASKDRANTGELFF.

The sample holds many counts of this clonotype. The rearrangement uses TRBV28 and TRBJ2-3, with D possibly being TRBD2 (5 bases). This CDR3 region has 16 residues. V lost 2 bases and J lost 2, with 14 bases in between. The germline V gene encodes CDR1 MDHEN and CDR2 SYDVKM. CDR3 loop: CASSLGELAVTDTQYF. The CDR3, as DNA: TGTGCCAGCAGTTTAGGGGAGCTAGCCGTCACAGATACGCAGTATTTT.

In this sample, this clonotype turned up many times. This chain uses TRBV2 with TRBJ2-6; TRBD1 aligns across 10 bases. Losses at the gene ends were 7 bases for V and 3 bases for J; bases not matched to a gene: 6. The CDR3 has 16 amino acids. The germline V gene encodes CDR1 SNHLY and CDR2 FYNNEI. The CDR3 region has the DNA TGTGCCAGCAAAAGACAGGGGGCGGGTGGGGCCAACGTCCTGACTTTC. Translated, it gives CASKRQGAGGANVLTF.

At least ten counts were recorded for this clonotype. The chain joins TRBV14 to TRBJ2-7; TRBD1 matches 9 bases. The CDR3 covers 17 residues. The V gene's germline CDR1 is SGHDN and CDR2 FVKESK. V shed 4 bases, J shed 0 bases, and the junction held 10 bases outside the gene matches. The CDR3 coding sequence is TGTGCCAGCAGCCTAACCTACAGGGGGCTCGGCTCCTACGAGCAGTACGTC. Its protein product is CASSLTYRGLGSYEQYV.

The rearrangement links TRBV2 to TRBJ2-2; 14 bases match TRBD2. Trimming removed 4 bases from V and 7 bases from J; junction bases left unmatched: 5. Germline assignment: CDR1 SNHLY and CDR2 FYNNEI. The CDR3 consists of 16 residues. CDR3 amino acids: CASSVGTSGSVGELFF. DNA of the CDR3: TGTGCCAGCAGTGTGGGGACTAGCGGGAGTGTCGGGGAGCTGTTTTTT.

At least ten counts were recorded for this clonotype. The chain links TRBV14 to TRBJ2-3; D possibly corresponds to TRBD2 (5 bases). Germline assignment: CDR1 SGHDN and CDR2 FVKESK. The CDR3 contains 14 residues. V was cut by 6 bases and J by 6 bases, with 16 bases left in between. Written as DNA, the CDR3 is TGTGCCAGCAGTGGTAGCCCCAGGAGGGATACGCAGTATTTT. It specifies CASSGSPRRDTQYF.

This clonotype was seen a few times. This chain links TRBV19 with TRBJ1-5, with D unresolved. The CDR3 covers 11 residues. Trimming removed 7 bases from V and 9 bases from J, with 10 bases in between. Germline CDR1 LNHDA, CDR2 SQIVND (reference sequence). CDR3 region: CASTSSGPQHF. CDR3 coding DNA: TGTGCCAGTACGTCGAGTGGGCCCCAGCATTTT.

This clonotype was observed many times. The rearrangement joins TRBV7-3 to TRBJ2-5; D ambiguous. Trimming cost V 0 bases and J 4 bases, with 9 bases left between them. The V gene's germline CDR1 is SGHTA and CDR2 FQGTGA. CDR3 size: 14 residues. The CDR3 is CASSLTGLSETQYF. The CDR3 nucleotides read TGTGCCAGCAGCTTAACGGGTCTGTCAGAGACCCAGTACTTC.

In this sample, this clonotype turned up many times. J is TRBJ2-3 and V is TRBV6-1; 11 positions match TRBD2. The CDR3 totals 15 residues. Germline V gene sequence: CDR1 MNHNS, CDR2 SASEGT. J was trimmed by 2 bases and V by 7 bases; bases with no gene match: 5. The CDR3: CASNGLAGNTDTQYF. CDR3 coding DNA: TGTGCCAGCAACGGACTAGCGGGCAACACAGATACGCAGTATTTT.

This clonotype was observed many times. V is TRBV10-2 and J is TRBJ2-7, with D tentatively TRBD1 (5 bases). The V end was cut by 4 bases, the J end by 5 bases, with 9 bases between. There are 12 residues in the CDR3. CDR1 and CDR2 from the germline V gene are WSHSY and SAAADI. The DNA of the CDR3 is TGCGCCAGCAGTGCAGGGCCCCACGAGCAGTACTTC. This gives the protein CASSAGPHEQYF.

This clonotype was counted at least ten times. The chain has TRBV30 and TRBJ2-1; D gene ambiguous. Trimming shortened V by 3 bases and J by 2 bases, and 11 bases separated the two germline ends. The CDR3 contains 14 residues. Germline loops: CDR1 GTSNPN, CDR2 SVGIG (reference sequence). CDR3 sequence reads: CAWSPGNPYNEQFF. CDR3 sequence (DNA): TGTGCCTGGAGCCCAGGAAATCCCTACAATGAGCAGTTCTTC.